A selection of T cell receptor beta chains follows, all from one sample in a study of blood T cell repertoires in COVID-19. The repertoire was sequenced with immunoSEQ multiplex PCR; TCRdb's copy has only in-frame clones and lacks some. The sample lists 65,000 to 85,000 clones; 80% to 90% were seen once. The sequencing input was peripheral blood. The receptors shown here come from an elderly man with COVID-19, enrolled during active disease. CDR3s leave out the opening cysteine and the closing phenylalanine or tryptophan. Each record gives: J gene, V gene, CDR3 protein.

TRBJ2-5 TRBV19 ASSTQYRRTGQETQY
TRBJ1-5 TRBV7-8 ASSSGQGYQPQH
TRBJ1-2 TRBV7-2 ASSLSLQDGYT
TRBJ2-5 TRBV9 ASSVDSPGEETQY
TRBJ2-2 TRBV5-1 ASSAAGTNTGELF
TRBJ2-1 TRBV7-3 ASSTNPGALNEQF
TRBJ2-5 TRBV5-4 ASSPGQGIGETQY
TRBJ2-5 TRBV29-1 SAYYQETQY
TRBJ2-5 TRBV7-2 ASSFGQPQETQY
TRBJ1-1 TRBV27 ASSAIKNTEAF
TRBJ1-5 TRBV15 ATSRDRVYSNQPQH
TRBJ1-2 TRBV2 ASSEARQNYGYT
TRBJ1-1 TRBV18 ASSPGGATTEAF
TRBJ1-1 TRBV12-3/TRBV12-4 ASSLRTGKAF
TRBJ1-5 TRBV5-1 ASSRGGDQPQH
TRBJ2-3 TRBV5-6 ASSFGGGTDTQY
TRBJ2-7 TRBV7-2 ASSPGGQSYEQY
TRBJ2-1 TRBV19 ASSIGGQGAYNEQF
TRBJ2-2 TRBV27 ASRAGGNTGELF
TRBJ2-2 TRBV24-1 ATSDPGQGDTGELF
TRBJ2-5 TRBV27 ASSPWDRVQETQY
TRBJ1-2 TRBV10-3 AISDSQDYGYT
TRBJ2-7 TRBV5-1 ASSGTGGIYEQY
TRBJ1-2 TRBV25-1 ASSEYILGGAVYGYT
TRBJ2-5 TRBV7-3 ASSSDSKETQY
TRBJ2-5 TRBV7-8 ASSLRSLAETQY
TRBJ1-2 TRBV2 ASRHRDSNIYGYT
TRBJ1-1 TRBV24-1 ATSDPHRGEAF
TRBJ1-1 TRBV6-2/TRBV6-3 ASSSLTGMNARTEAF
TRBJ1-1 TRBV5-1 ASSPSGAEAF
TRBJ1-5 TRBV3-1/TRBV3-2 ASSQARVGEPQH
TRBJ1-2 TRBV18 ASSPGHNYGYT
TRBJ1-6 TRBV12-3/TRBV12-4 ATGRNNSPLH
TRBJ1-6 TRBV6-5 ASSYSGGENSPLH
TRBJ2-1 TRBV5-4 ASSPGGGRTRDEQF
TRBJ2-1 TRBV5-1 ASSTQGGNEQF
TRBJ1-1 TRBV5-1 ASSLGGVGTEAF
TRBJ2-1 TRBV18 ASSLGQGSYNEQF
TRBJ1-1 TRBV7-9 ASSPGGQGAGAF
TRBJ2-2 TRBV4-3 ASSQFPPGDSTGELF
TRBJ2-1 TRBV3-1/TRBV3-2 ASSRRGSSYNEQF
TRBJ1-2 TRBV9 ASSARQDQGSYGYT
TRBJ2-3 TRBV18 ASSPAGGTDTQY